This T cell receptor beta chain is drawn from a study of CD8 T cells in ankylosing spondylitis. Deletions cut 4 bases from V and 5 bases from J, with 16 bases between. Germline V gene sequence: CDR1 SGHRS, CDR2 YFSETQ. CDR3 length equals 15 residues. Ten or more counts support this clonotype. Its antigen is not identified. TCRdb itself ran the 5' RACE reads through MiXCR, one entry per CDR3 protein. This sample carries some 240,000 distinct CDR3 sequences, around 7.8% of them seen once, and the ten largest clones take 6.8%. General study points: Clones tied to disease were said to be significantly enriched in matched ankylosing spondylitis synovial fluid.

This clonotype was sampled from a male donor with ankylosing spondylitis or in good health (not recorded which). The V call is TRBV5-1, the J call TRBJ2-1, with no clear D. The specimen was blood, either unsorted or a sorted T cell fraction (not recorded which). The CDR3 DNA sequence: TGCGCCAGCAGCCCGGTTGGTCAGGTTAACAATGAGCAGTTCTTC. Translation gives CASSPVGQVNNEQFF.